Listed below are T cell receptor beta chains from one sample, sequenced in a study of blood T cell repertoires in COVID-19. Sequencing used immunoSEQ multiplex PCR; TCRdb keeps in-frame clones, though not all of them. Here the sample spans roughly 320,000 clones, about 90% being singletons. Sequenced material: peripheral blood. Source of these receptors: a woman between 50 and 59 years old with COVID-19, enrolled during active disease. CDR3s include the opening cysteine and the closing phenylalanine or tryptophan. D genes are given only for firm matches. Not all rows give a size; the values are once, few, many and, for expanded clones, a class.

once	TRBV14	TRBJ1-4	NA	TGTGCCAGCAGCCCAGACACCCGGGAAAAACTGTTTTTT	CASSPDTREKLFF
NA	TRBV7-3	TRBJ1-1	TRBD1	TGTGCCAGCAGCTTATCCAGGGGGTCCACTGAAGCTTTCTTT	CASSLSRGSTEAFF
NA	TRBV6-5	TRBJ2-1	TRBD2	TGTGCCAGCACTCGACTAGCGTCTTACAATGAGCAGTTCTTC	CASTRLASYNEQFF
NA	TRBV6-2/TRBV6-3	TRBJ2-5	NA	TGTGCCAGCAGCCGAGGGGGTAGGGTCCAAGAGACCCAGTACTTC	CASSRGGRVQETQYF
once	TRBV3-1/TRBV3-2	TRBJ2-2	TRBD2	TGTGCCAGCAGCCATGGACTAGCGGGAGGGACGCACACCGGGGAGCTGTTTTTT	CASSHGLAGGTHTGELFF
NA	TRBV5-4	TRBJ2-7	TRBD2	TGTGCCAGCAGCTCCTCTTCCGGGAGGGCCTACGAGCAGTACTTC	CASSSSSGRAYEQYF
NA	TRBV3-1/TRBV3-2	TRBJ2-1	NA	TGTGCCAGCAGCCAAACCGACAGGGAGCAGTTCTTC	CASSQTDREQFF
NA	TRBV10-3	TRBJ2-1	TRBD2	TGTGCCATCAGTGAGTATGGGAGGGCCTGGATCTTC	CAISEYGRAWIF
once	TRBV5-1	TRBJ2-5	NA	TGCGCCAGCAGCCCCCTTGGCAGGGGAGGGGAGAGCCAGTACTTC	CASSPLGRGGESQYF
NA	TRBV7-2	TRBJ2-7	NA	TGTGCCAGCAGCTTAGCCTCTTCCGTCTCCTACGAGCAGTACTTC	CASSLASSVSYEQYF
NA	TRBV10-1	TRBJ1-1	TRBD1	TGCGCCAGCAGTGAGTCGACAGGGTGGCCTGAAGCTTTCTTT	CASSESTGWPEAFF
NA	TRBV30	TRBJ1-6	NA	TGTGCCTGGAGTCTACAGGGATCACCCCTCCACTTT	CAWSLQGSPLHF
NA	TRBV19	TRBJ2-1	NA	TGTGCCAGTAGTATCGGGGGAACCCCGAACTACAATGAGCAGTTCTTC	CASSIGGTPNYNEQFF
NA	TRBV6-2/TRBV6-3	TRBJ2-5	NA	TGTGCCAGCAGTTACTCGACGGGGACCCAGTACTTC	CASSYSTGTQYF
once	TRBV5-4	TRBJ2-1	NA	TGTGCCAGCAGCCTACCGGGATCATCCTACAATGAGCAGTTCTTC	CASSLPGSSYNEQFF
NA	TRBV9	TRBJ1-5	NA	TGTGCCAGCAGCCTGGACAGCCTTAGCAATCAGCCCCAGCATTTT	CASSLDSLSNQPQHF
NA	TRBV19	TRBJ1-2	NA	TGTGCCAGTAGTATAGGGTCAGGCAGTCACACTAACTATGGCTACACCTTC	CASSIGSGSHTNYGYTF
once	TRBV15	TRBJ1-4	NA	TGTGCCACCAGCAGAGATCGGACAGTTGAAAAACTGTTTTTT	CATSRDRTVEKLFF